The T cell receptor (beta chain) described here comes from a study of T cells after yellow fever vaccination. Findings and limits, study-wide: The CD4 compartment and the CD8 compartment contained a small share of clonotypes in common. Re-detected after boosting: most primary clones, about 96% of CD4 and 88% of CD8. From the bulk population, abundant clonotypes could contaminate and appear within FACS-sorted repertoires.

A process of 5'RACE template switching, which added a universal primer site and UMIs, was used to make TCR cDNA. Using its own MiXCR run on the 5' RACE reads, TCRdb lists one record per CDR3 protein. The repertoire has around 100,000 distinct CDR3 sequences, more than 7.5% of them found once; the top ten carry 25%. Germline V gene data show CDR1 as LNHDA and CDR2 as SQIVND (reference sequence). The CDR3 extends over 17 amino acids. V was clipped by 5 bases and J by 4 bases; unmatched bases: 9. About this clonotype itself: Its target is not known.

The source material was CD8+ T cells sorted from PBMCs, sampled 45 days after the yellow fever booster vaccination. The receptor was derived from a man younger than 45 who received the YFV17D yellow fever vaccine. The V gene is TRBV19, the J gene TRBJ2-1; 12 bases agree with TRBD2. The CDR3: CASSVSSGRDSYNEQFF. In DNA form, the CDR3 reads TGTGCCAGTAGTGTGTCTAGCGGGAGGGATTCTTACAATGAGCAGTTCTTC.